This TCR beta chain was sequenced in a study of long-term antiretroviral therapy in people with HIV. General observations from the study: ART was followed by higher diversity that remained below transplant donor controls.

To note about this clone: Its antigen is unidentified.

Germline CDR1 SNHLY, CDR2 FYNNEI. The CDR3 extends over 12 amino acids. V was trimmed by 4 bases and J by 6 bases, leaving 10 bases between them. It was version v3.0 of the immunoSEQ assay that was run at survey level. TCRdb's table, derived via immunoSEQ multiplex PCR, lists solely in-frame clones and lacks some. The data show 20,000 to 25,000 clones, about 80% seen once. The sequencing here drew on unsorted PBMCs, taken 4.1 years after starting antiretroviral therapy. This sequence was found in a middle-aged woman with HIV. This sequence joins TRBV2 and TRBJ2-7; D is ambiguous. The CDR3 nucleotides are TGTGCCAGCAGTGGGTTGAGTCCCGAGCAGTACTTC. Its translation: CASSGLSPEQYF.